This is a list of T cell receptor beta chains from one sample in a study of T cell responses to AZD1222 COVID-19 vaccine. Measured with immunoSEQ multiplex PCR; TCRdb has only the in-frame clones, and not every one. Of around 100,000 clones in the sample, 91% were seen once. This specimen was peripheral blood, taken on day 0 of AZD1222 vaccination. Source of these receptors: an adult in good health. CDR3s include the opening cysteine and the closing phenylalanine or tryptophan. The order of the fields is V gene, J gene, clone size, D gene, CDR3 DNA, CDR3 protein. The D gene is left open where the match is weak. Part of the rows lack a size; the others show once, few, many or a class for expanded clones.

TRBV5-1,TRBJ2-1,.,.,TGCGCCAGCTCGCGACAGGAGCCCAATGAGCAGTTCTTC,CASSRQEPNEQFF
TRBV28,TRBJ1-5,.,.,TGTGCCAGCTCGGGGAGAGGATCAAATCAGCCCCAGCATTTT,CASSGRGSNQPQHF
TRBV7-2,TRBJ1-2,.,TRBD1,TGTGCCAGCAGCTTGTCCGGGACAGGGGGGAGGGATGGCTACACCTTC,CASSLSGTGGRDGYTF
TRBV5-5,TRBJ1-1,.,.,TGTGCCAGCAGCTTGGAACAGTTGAACACTGAAGCTTTCTTT,CASSLEQLNTEAFF
TRBV7-7,TRBJ2-7,.,TRBD1,TGTGCCAGCAGCTTAGGGGACAGGGGGCAAGTCTTTGTCTACGAGCAGTACTTC,CASSLGDRGQVFVYEQYF
TRBV18,TRBJ1-1,.,.,TGTGCCAGCTCACCCTTATTACAGGTCACTGAAGCTTTCTTT,CASSPLLQVTEAFF
TRBV7-8,TRBJ1-1,.,.,TGTGCCAGCTTAGAGTTCATGAACACTGAAGCTTTCTTT,CASLEFMNTEAFF
TRBV5-1,TRBJ1-1,.,TRBD1,TGCGCCAGCAGCTTGGGGGGACAGGGGAGCACTGAAGCTTTCTTT,CASSLGGQGSTEAFF
TRBV25-1,TRBJ1-1,once,.,TGTGCCAGCAGTGGCCAGGGGCAGAACACTGAAGCTTTCTTT,CASSGQGQNTEAFF
TRBV11-2,TRBJ1-1,.,.,TGTGCCAGCAGCTTAGATCTTACGAACACTGAAGCTTTCTTT,CASSLDLTNTEAFF
TRBV29-1,TRBJ2-3,.,.,TGCAGCGTTGAAGCCTCCACAGATACGCAGTATTTT,CSVEASTDTQYF
TRBV30,TRBJ1-4,.,.,TGTGCCTGGACCCACGGCAGGACAAATGAAAAACTGTTTTTT,CAWTHGRTNEKLFF
TRBV18,TRBJ2-1,.,TRBD2,TGTGCCAGCGCCACTAGCGGGGGTAGGGACAATGAGCAGTTCTTC,CASATSGGRDNEQFF
TRBV7-9,TRBJ1-1,.,.,TGTGCCAGCAGACCCACAGAGAACACTGAAGCTTTCTTT,CASRPTENTEAFF
TRBV5-1,TRBJ2-7,.,TRBD1,TGCGCCAGCAGCTTCGGACAGGGGACCCACGAGCAGTACTTC,CASSFGQGTHEQYF
TRBV7-2,TRBJ2-1,.,.,TGTGCCAGCAGCTTCTCTCGTCCCAGCAGGACAGAAAACAATGAGCAGTTCTTC,CASSFSRPSRTENNEQFF
TRBV28,TRBJ1-2,.,TRBD1,TGTGCCAGCAAAGAGGGACAGGGGGCGAGGGGCTACACCTTC,CASKEGQGARGYTF
TRBV19,TRBJ2-1,few,.,TGTGCCAGCCCCCACAATGAGCAGTTCTTC,CASPHNEQFF
TRBV19,TRBJ2-7,.,.,TGTGCCAGTAGTATAGGGGCGGCAGGGGACCCCTACGAGCAGTACTTC,CASSIGAAGDPYEQYF
TRBV6-1,TRBJ2-7,.,TRBD1,TGTGCCAGCAGTGCGTCCGGACAGGGGGCCTCCTACGAGCAGTACTTC,CASSASGQGASYEQYF
TRBV23-1,TRBJ2-5,.,TRBD1,TGCGCCAGCATAGAAAGGGCAGGGGGCGGCTCTAGGCACTCACAAGAGACCCAGTACTTC,CASIERAGGGSRHSQETQYF
TRBV19,TRBJ2-3,.,.,TGTGCCAGTAGTATGGTGCGCGCCCCCACAGATACGCAGTATTTT,CASSMVRAPTDTQYF
TRBV19,TRBJ1-2,.,.,TGTGCCAGTAGTATAGAGTACCGGCGGACGGCTAACTATGGCTACACCTTC,CASSIEYRRTANYGYTF